This TCR beta chain came from a study of shared clonotypes between healthy human individuals. As concerns this clone: Other DNA sequences from this sample encode an identical CDR3 as well.

The CDR3 is 14 amino acids. V lost 2 bases and J lost 2, with 9 bases in between. Germline V gene lookup returns CDR1 MNHEY and CDR2 SVGAGI. The protocol was immunoSEQ multiplex PCR, while the TCRdb copy is restricted to in-frame clones and leaves out a portion. In the table there are roughly 2.6 million clones, approximately 92% of which are singletons. This TCR derives from a young man in good health. V and J are TRBV6-5 and TRBJ1-2, with D possibly TRBD1 on 6 matching bases. The sample comprised naive CD4+ T cells sorted from blood. Specified subset: CD45RA+ positively selected. The CDR3 DNA reads TGTGCCAGCAGTTACCTGGGGGGCAACTATGGCTACACCTTC. As protein: CASSYLGGNYGYTF.